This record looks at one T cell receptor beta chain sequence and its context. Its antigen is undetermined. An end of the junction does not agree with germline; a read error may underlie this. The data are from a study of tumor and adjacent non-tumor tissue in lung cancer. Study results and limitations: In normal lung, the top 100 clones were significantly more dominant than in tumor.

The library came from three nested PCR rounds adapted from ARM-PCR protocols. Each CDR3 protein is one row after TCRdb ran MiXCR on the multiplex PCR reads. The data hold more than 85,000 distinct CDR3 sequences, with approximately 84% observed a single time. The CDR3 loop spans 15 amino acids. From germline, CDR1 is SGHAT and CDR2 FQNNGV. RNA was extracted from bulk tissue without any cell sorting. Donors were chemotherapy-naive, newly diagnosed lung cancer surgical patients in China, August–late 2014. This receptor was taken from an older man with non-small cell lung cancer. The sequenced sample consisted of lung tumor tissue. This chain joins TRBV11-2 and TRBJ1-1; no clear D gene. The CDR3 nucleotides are TGTGCCAGTAGGTTCGCCAGCGCAAGGACCACTGAGGCTTTCTTC. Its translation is CASRFASARTTEAFF.